This entry lists 12 T cell receptor beta chains sequenced from one sample in a study of T cells in Graves' hyperthyroidism and ophthalmopathy. TCR beta CDR3 region amplification was performed from RNA transcripts. Researchers ran a first-round RT-PCR on the TCR CDR3 using the HTBI primer set. TCRdb used MiXCR to reprocess the multiplex PCR reads, holding one entry per CDR3 protein. This table has a few hundred thousand distinct CDR3 sequences, about 14% appearing once. The sample consisted of blood. Every receptor here comes from a woman aged 25 to 45 with Graves' ophthalmopathy.

This clonotype was observed many times. The V and J genes are TRBV20-1 and TRBJ1-1, with D maybe TRBD1 (5 bases). Per germline, CDR1 DFQATT and CDR2 SNEGSKA (reference sequence). The CDR3 spans 13 residues. The ends were cut back, 6 bases at V and 0 bases at J, with 11 bases in the middle. CDR3 sequence reads: CSAYPGVNTEAFF. The CDR3 coding sequence is TGCAGTGCATACCCGGGGGTGAACACTGAAGCTTTCTTT.

This clonotype has only a few counts. V is TRBV5-8 and J is TRBJ2-1; 11 positions match TRBD2. The assigned J gene may be wrong: the sequence end matches TRBJ2-7 better. This CDR3 is built from 19 residues. Germline V gives CDR1 SGHTS, CDR2 YDEGEE. In nucleotides, the CDR3 is TGTGCCAGCAGCTTGTTTGGCCTAGCGGGGGGAGACTCCTACAATGAGCAGTACTTC. Residues: CASSLFGLAGGDSYNEQYF.

This clonotype was detected a few times. The chain employs TRBV6-1 and TRBJ1-1; 10 positions match TRBD1. From germline, CDR1 is MNHNS and CDR2 SASEGT. After removal of 6 bases from V and 11 bases from J, the junction contained 3 bases not matched to a gene. The CDR3 sequence is 11 residues long. The CDR3 DNA reads as TGTGCCAGCAGGGACAGGGGGGAGGCTTTCTTT. This encodes CASRDRGEAFF.

A word on this clonotype: A read error is possible here, since a much larger clone lies one base away. The V gene is TRBV6-2 or TRBV6-3, the J gene TRBJ2-7; D is undetermined. Trimming took off 0 bases at V and 3 bases at J, with 12 bases between the two ends. The CDR3 runs 15 residues. The germline gives CDR1 MNHEY, CDR2 SVGEGT. The DNA of the CDR3 is TGTGCCAGCAGTTACTCCCCGGACGGAGTCTACGAGCAGTACTTC. Its translation is CASSYSPDGVYEQYF.

This clonotype has just a few counts. The CDR3 nucleotides are TGTGCCAGTACCCCTGAGGGAGTTGAAAAACTGTTTTTT. Its translation: CASTPEGVEKLFF. The rearrangement uses TRBV19 and TRBJ1-4; unclear D gene. There are 13 residues in the CDR3. Trimming pared 7 bases from V and 7 bases from J, leaving 13 bases between. Germline CDR1 and CDR2: LNHDA and SQIVND (reference sequence). The full variable domain, completed using reference TRBV19 and TRBJ1-4, is DGGITQSPKYLFRKEGQNVTLSCEQNLNHDAMYWYRQDPGQGLRLIYYSQIVNDFQKGDIAEGYSVSREKKESFPLTVTSAQKNPTAFYLCASTPEGVEKLFFGSGTQLSVL.

Regarding this clonotype: A much larger clone differs by one base, so this may be a read error. This chain joins TRBV10-2 and TRBJ2-1; possibly TRBD2 for D (6 bases). The CDR3 has 14 amino acids. Trimming pared 10 bases from V and 4 bases from J, leaving 17 bases between. Germline values: CDR1 WSHSY, CDR2 SAAADI. CDR3 protein: CATLGGPEYNEQFF. The CDR3 DNA reads as TGCGCCACGTTGGGAGGCCCCGAATACAATGAGCAGTTCTTC.

The CDR3 region has the DNA TGTGCCAGCAGGGACGGGACAGCGAACACTGAAGCTTTCTTT. Residues: CASRDGTANTEAFF. The chain links TRBV9 to TRBJ1-1, with 7 bases matching TRBD1. The CDR3 spans 14 residues. Germline-derived CDR1 and CDR2 are SGDLS and YYNGEE. V was clipped by 5 bases and J by 1 base; unmatched bases: 5. The full variable domain, rest sourced from reference TRBV9 and TRBJ1-1, is DSGVTQTPKHLITATGQRVTLRCSPRSGDLSVYWYQQSLDQGLQFLIQYYNGEERAKGNILERFSAQQFPDLHSELNLSSLELGDSALYFCASRDGTANTEAFFGQGTRLTVV.

Ten or more counts support this clonotype. V usage is TRBV7-2 and J usage is TRBJ2-1; 9 bases are shared with TRBD1. Germline CDR1 and CDR2: SGHTA and FQGNSA. CDR3 length equals 14 residues. V lost 1 base and J lost 8; bases outside the gene matches: 3. CDR3 DNA: TGTGCCAGCAGCTTAGAGTGGACAGGGGATGAGCAGTTCTTC. Translated, it gives CASSLEWTGDEQFF.

The chain carries TRBV14 and TRBJ2-1, with D possibly being TRBD2 (6 bases). Trimming stripped 4 bases from V and 3 bases from J, with 13 bases between. This CDR3 has 15 amino acids. Germline assignment: CDR1 SGHDN and CDR2 FVKESK. The CDR3 nucleotides are TGTGCCAGCAGCCCCTATCCTAGCGACTACAATGAGCAGTTCTTC. It yields the protein CASSPYPSDYNEQFF.

This clonotype was seen ten or more times. The chain has TRBV20-1 and TRBJ2-2, with 8 bases fitting TRBD2. The CDR3 sequence is 15 residues long. Germline lookup yields CDR1 DFQATT and CDR2 SNEGSKA (reference sequence). V lost 3 bases and J lost 3; bases outside the gene matches: 6. The CDR3, as DNA: TGCAGTGCTAGCCTTAGCGGGGCACACACCGGGGAGCTGTTTTTT. Translation: CSASLSGAHTGELFF.

The rearrangement joins TRBV29-1 to TRBJ2-7; 9 nucleotides agree with TRBD1. Trimming removed 5 bases from V and 4 bases from J; junction bases left unmatched: 9. Germline CDR1 and CDR2: SQVTM and ANQGSEA. The CDR3 covers 14 residues. CDR3 loop: CSVWSGQGKYEQYF. Written as DNA, the CDR3 is TGCAGCGTTTGGTCGGGACAGGGAAAATACGAGCAGTACTTC.

This clonotype showed up many times. This rearrangement joins TRBV3-1 to TRBJ1-2; D call uncertain. The V and J ends lost 4 bases and 3 bases respectively, with 12 bases between them. This CDR3 region has 14 residues. From germline, CDR1 is LGHDT and CDR2 YNNKEL (reference sequence). The CDR3 here is CASSPDLRDYGYTF. The CDR3 region has the DNA TGTGCCAGCAGCCCAGATCTGAGGGACTATGGCTACACCTTC.